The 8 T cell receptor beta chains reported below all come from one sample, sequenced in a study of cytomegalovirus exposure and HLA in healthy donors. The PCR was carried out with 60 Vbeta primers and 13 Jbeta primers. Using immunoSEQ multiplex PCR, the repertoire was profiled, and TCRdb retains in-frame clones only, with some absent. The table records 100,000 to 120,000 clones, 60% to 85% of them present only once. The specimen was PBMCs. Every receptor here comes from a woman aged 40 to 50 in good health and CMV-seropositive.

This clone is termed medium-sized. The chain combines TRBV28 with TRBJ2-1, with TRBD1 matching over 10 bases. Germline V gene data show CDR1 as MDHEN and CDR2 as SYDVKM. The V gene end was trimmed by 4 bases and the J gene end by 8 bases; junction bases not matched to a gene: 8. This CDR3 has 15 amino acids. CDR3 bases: TGTGCCAGCAGTTCCGGGACAGGGGATGCCGATGAGCAGTTCTTC. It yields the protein CASSSGTGDADEQFF.

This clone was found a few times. This chain's CDR3 is CAISESGTVNTEAFF. The CDR3 DNA reads TGTGCCATCAGTGAGTCCGGGACAGTGAACACTGAAGCTTTCTTT. The rearrangement links TRBV10-3 to TRBJ1-1; 7 positions agree with TRBD1. Trimming at V came to 0 bases and at J to 0 bases, leaving 1 base not matched to a gene. This CDR3 is built from 15 residues. The germline V gene encodes CDR1 ENHRY and CDR2 SYGVKD.

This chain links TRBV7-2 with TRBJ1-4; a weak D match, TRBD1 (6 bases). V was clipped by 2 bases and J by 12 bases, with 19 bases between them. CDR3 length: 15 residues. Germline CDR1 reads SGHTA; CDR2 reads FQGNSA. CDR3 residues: CASSLSGALGYELFF. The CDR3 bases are TGTGCCAGCAGCTTATCAGGGGCGCTAGGGTATGAACTGTTTTTT.

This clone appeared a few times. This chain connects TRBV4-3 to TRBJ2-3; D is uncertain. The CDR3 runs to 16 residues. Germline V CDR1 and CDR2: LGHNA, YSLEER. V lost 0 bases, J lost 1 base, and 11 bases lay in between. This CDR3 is CASSQELRHGTDTQYF. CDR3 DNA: TGCGCCAGCAGCCAAGAACTGAGGCACGGCACAGATACGCAGTATTTT.

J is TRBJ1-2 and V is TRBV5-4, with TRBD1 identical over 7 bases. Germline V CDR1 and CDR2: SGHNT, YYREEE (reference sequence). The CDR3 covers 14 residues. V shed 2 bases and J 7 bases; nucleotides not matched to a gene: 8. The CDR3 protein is CASSFTGTATGYTF. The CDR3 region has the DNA TGTGCCAGCAGCTTTACCGGGACAGCGACTGGCTACACCTTC.

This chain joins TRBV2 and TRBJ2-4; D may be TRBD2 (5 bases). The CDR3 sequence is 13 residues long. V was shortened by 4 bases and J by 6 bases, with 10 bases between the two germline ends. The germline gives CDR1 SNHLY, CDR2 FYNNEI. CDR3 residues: CASSVTGVNIQYF. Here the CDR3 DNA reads TGTGCCAGCAGTGTGACCGGGGTAAACATTCAGTACTTC. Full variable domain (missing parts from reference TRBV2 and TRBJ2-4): EPEVTQTPSHQVTQMGQEVILRCVPISNHLYFYWYRQILGQKVEFLVSFYNNEISEKSEIFDDQFSVERPDGSNFTLKIRSTKLEDSAMYFCASSVTGVNIQYFGAGTRLSVL.

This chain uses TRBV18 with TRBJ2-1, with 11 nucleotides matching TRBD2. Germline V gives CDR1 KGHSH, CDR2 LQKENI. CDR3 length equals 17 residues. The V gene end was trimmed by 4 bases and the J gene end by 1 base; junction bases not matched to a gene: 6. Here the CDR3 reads CASSRQLAGESYNEQFF. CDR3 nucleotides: TGTGCCAGCTCACGGCAACTAGCGGGAGAGTCCTACAATGAGCAGTTCTTC.

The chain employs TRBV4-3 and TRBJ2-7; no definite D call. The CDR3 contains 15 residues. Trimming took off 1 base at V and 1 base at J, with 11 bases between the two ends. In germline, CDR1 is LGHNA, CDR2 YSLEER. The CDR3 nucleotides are TGCGCCAGCAGCCAAGTTTATGGGCAGTCCTACGAGCAGTACTTC. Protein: CASSQVYGQSYEQYF.